A selection of T cell receptor beta chains follows, all from one sample in a study of blood T cell repertoires in COVID-19. Assay: immunoSEQ multiplex PCR; the TCRdb copy retains only in-frame clones and omits some. The sample lists about 230,000 clones, 88% seen once, with roughly 2.4% in the top ten. Sequencing was done on a sample of PBMCs or T cells enriched from blood (not recorded which). These receptors were obtained from a woman aged 40 to 50 with acute COVID-19. Both conserved end residues are part of each CDR3. The order of the fields is clone size, V gene, CDR3 protein. Rows may omit the clone size; those that give it use once, few, many or a size class.

clone size: .; V gene: TRBV19; CDR3 protein: CASSSPDRNNEQFF
clone size: .; V gene: TRBV5-4; CDR3 protein: CASNPGGPIVATNEKLFF
clone size: .; V gene: TRBV2; CDR3 protein: CASRGQGKGNQPQHF
clone size: .; V gene: TRBV5-1; CDR3 protein: CASSLIGGADTQYF
clone size: .; V gene: TRBV5-4; CDR3 protein: CASSRRDRGPNEQFF
clone size: .; V gene: TRBV12-3/TRBV12-4; CDR3 protein: CASSSGIYNEQFF
clone size: .; V gene: TRBV11-3; CDR3 protein: CASSFDQGGEKLFF
clone size: .; V gene: TRBV5-1; CDR3 protein: CASSSQGGTVGEQYF
clone size: .; V gene: TRBV5-6; CDR3 protein: CASSTRQGARANEKLFF
clone size: .; V gene: TRBV7-2; CDR3 protein: CASSSMDFNEQFF
clone size: .; V gene: TRBV5-1; CDR3 protein: CASSLQETQYF
clone size: .; V gene: TRBV19; CDR3 protein: CASSEGRRPGDIYGYTF
clone size: .; V gene: TRBV6-2/TRBV6-3; CDR3 protein: CASSYRGTSGSNTGELFF
clone size: .; V gene: TRBV9; CDR3 protein: CASSVDVGNRISFGGNTIYF
clone size: .; V gene: TRBV6-4; CDR3 protein: CASSARRHNEQYF
clone size: .; V gene: TRBV27; CDR3 protein: CASSYLQLAGDYNEQFF
clone size: .; V gene: TRBV12-3/TRBV12-4; CDR3 protein: CASSPAGDNEQFF
clone size: .; V gene: TRBV3-1/TRBV3-2; CDR3 protein: CASSHARGFYGYTF
clone size: .; V gene: TRBV4-3; CDR3 protein: CASSQDGGSDYGYTF
clone size: .; V gene: TRBV12-3/TRBV12-4; CDR3 protein: CASSLTGGQPQHF
clone size: .; V gene: TRBV6-5; CDR3 protein: CASSYSSPGGQPQHF
clone size: .; V gene: TRBV9; CDR3 protein: CASSSPRGGRGTHTEAFF
clone size: .; V gene: TRBV7-2; CDR3 protein: CASSLGQYYGYTF
clone size: .; V gene: TRBV7-9; CDR3 protein: CASSPGQGAHGELFF
clone size: .; V gene: TRBV9; CDR3 protein: CASSGTSGAPDTQYF
clone size: .; V gene: TRBV5-6; CDR3 protein: CASSPVGGVDTGELFF
clone size: many; V gene: TRBV7-9; CDR3 protein: CASSSPLYRETNEKLFF
clone size: once; V gene: TRBV18; CDR3 protein: CASSDGTGTQPQHF
clone size: .; V gene: TRBV18; CDR3 protein: CASSPQRRQGDYSYNSPLHF
clone size: .; V gene: TRBV10-2; CDR3 protein: CASRASGGGEQFF
clone size: .; V gene: TRBV6-5; CDR3 protein: CAARTGRGEQYF
clone size: .; V gene: TRBV12-1; CDR3 protein: CASSFGAGGPLKMYNEQFF
clone size: many; V gene: TRBV4-1; CDR3 protein: CASSQSWRGNSYEQYF
clone size: .; V gene: TRBV5-4; CDR3 protein: CASSLDTYEQYF
clone size: .; V gene: TRBV14; CDR3 protein: CASSQDLGPRGYTF
clone size: .; V gene: TRBV7-9; CDR3 protein: CASSPGQVNTEAFF
clone size: few; V gene: TRBV11-3; CDR3 protein: CASSLSGTRAEQFF
clone size: .; V gene: TRBV19; CDR3 protein: CASIVRGQGRVDYGYTF
clone size: .; V gene: TRBV5-1; CDR3 protein: CASSLSQAFYNEQFF
clone size: few; V gene: TRBV6-5; CDR3 protein: CASSYSGRRNYGYTF
clone size: .; V gene: TRBV20-1; CDR3 protein: CSGAGETQYF
clone size: .; V gene: TRBV3-1/TRBV3-2; CDR3 protein: CASRSQGNYGYTF
clone size: .; V gene: TRBV2; CDR3 protein: CASSPGGLAGRTYEQYF
clone size: .; V gene: TRBV5-5; CDR3 protein: CASSTYEGNTIYF
clone size: .; V gene: TRBV5-1; CDR3 protein: CASSVRGGTGELFF
clone size: .; V gene: TRBV9; CDR3 protein: CASSPSRGTGNFEKLFF
clone size: .; V gene: TRBV4-2; CDR3 protein: CASSQGQGGSYEQYF
clone size: .; V gene: TRBV10-3; CDR3 protein: CAIRKERDPSDTQYF
clone size: .; V gene: TRBV11-3; CDR3 protein: CASSLFAGGPLNTGELFF
clone size: .; V gene: TRBV11-3; CDR3 protein: CASSPRQGETEKLFF
clone size: .; V gene: TRBV11-3; CDR3 protein: CASSSLAGGRNEQFF
clone size: .; V gene: TRBV7-2; CDR3 protein: CASSLGLAGAGEQFF
clone size: few; V gene: TRBV19; CDR3 protein: CASTSFDTQYF
clone size: .; V gene: TRBV9; CDR3 protein: CASSVGQGAINTEAFF
clone size: .; V gene: TRBV19; CDR3 protein: CASSTPLAQGTEAFF
clone size: .; V gene: TRBV7-2; CDR3 protein: CASSFRTGSPQHF
clone size: .; V gene: TRBV12-2; CDR3 protein: CASRSHNNHRAVETQYF
clone size: .; V gene: TRBV5-1; CDR3 protein: CASSPQTVLGSGEAFF
clone size: .; V gene: TRBV6-6; CDR3 protein: CASSGGTSGYTDTQYF
clone size: .; V gene: TRBV5-1; CDR3 protein: CASSLAGTSKETQYF